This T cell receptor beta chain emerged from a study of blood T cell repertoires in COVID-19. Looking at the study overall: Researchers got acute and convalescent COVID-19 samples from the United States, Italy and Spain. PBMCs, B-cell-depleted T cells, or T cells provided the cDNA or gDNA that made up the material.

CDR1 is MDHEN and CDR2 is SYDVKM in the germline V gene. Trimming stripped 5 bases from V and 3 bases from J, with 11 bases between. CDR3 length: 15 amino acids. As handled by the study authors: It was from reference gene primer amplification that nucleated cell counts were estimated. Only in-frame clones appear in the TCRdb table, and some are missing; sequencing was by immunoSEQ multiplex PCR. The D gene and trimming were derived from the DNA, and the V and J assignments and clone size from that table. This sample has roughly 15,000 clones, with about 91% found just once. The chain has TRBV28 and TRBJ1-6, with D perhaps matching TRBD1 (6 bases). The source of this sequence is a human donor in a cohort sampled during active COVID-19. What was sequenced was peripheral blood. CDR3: CASSPGQFYNSPLHF. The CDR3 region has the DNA TGTGCCAGCAGTCCCGGACAGTTCTATAATTCACCCCTCCACTTT.